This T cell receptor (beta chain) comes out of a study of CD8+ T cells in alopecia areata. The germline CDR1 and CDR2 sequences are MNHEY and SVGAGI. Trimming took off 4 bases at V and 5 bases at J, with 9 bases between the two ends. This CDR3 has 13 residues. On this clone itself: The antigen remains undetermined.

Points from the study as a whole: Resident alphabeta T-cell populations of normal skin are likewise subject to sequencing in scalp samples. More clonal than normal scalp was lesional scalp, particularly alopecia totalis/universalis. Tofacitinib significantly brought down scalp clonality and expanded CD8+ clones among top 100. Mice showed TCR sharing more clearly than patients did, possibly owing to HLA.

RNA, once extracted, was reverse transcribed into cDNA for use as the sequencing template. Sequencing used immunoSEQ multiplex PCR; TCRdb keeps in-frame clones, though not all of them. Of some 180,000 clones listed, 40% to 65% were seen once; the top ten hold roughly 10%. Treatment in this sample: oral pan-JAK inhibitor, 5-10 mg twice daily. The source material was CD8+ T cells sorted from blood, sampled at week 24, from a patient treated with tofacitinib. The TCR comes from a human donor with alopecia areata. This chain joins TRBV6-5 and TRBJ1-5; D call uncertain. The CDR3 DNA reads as TGTGCCAGCAGTTGGGCAGTGGATCAGCCCCAGCATTTT. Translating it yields CASSWAVDQPQHF.